A selection of T cell receptor beta chains follows, all from one sample in a study of shared clonotypes between healthy human individuals. Using immunoSEQ multiplex PCR, the repertoire was profiled, and TCRdb retains in-frame clones only, with some absent. The table records some 1.5 million clones, nearly 99% of them present only once. Sample: naive CD4+ T cells sorted from blood. The source is a man under 40 in good health. CDR3s include the opening cysteine and the closing phenylalanine or tryptophan. D genes are given only for firm matches. Clone size is not always given. Where it is, it says once, few, many or a class for expanded clones.

TRBV5-1	-	-	TRBJ2-3	CASSSNSPQVADTQYF	TGCGCCAGCAGCTCCAATAGCCCCCAAGTGGCAGATACGCAGTATTTT
TRBV19	-	TRBD2	TRBJ2-7	CASSLLAGGPLEQYF	TGTGCCAGTAGCCTACTAGCGGGAGGGCCCCTCGAGCAGTACTTC
TRBV20-1	once	-	TRBJ2-5	CSGVRETQYF	TGCAGTGGCGTTCGAGAGACCCAGTACTTC
TRBV14	-	-	TRBJ1-2	CASSQGIHFYGYTF	TGTGCCAGCAGCCAAGGAATCCACTTCTATGGCTACACCTTC
TRBV27	-	-	TRBJ1-1	CASSFPGRHTEAFF	TGTGCCAGCAGTTTCCCGGGCAGGCACACTGAAGCTTTCTTT
TRBV19	-	TRBD2	TRBJ2-7	CASSIGSSGSFAYEQYF	TGTGCCAGTAGTATAGGGTCTAGCGGGAGTTTTGCCTACGAGCAGTACTTC
TRBV4-1	-	TRBD2	TRBJ2-1	CASSQAASSGSSYNEQFF	TGCGCCAGCAGCCAAGCGGCGTCTAGCGGGAGCTCCTACAATGAGCAGTTCTTC
TRBV7-2	-	-	TRBJ2-1	CASSPRTYYNEQFF	TGTGCCAGCAGCCCCCGGACCTACTACAATGAGCAGTTCTTC
TRBV27	-	TRBD1	TRBJ2-1	CASSARQGKEEQFF	TGTGCCAGCAGTGCGAGACAGGGGAAGGAAGAGCAGTTCTTC
TRBV2	-	TRBD1	TRBJ2-1	CASSNPGTVPIQFF	TGTGCCAGCAGTAACCCCGGGACAGTGCCAATTCAGTTCTTC
TRBV10-1	-	-	TRBJ2-3	CASSESGESDTQYF	TGCGCCAGCAGTGAGTCTGGCGAGTCCGATACGCAGTATTTT
TRBV6-5	-	-	TRBJ2-7	CASSIYRGGGEQYF	TGTGCCAGCAGTATATACCGCGGAGGGGGCGAGCAGTACTTC
TRBV12-2	-	-	TRBJ1-5	CASRPPGGADQPQHF	TGTGCAAGTCGACCCCCCGGGGGGGCAGATCAGCCCCAGCATTTT
TRBV6-6	-	-	TRBJ2-3	CASLFAGTDTQYF	TGTGCCAGCCTCTTCGCTGGCACAGATACGCAGTATTTT
TRBV15	-	TRBD1	TRBJ1-2	CATSRDRQGAKGYTF	TGTGCCACCAGCAGAGATCGACAGGGGGCGAAGGGCTACACCTTC
TRBV7-2	-	TRBD2	TRBJ2-2	CASSFPSGSNTGELFF	TGTGCCAGCAGCTTTCCTAGCGGGTCGAACACCGGGGAGCTGTTTTTT
TRBV12-5	-	TRBD2	TRBJ2-2	CASGLRLAGGSNTGELFF	TGTGCTAGTGGTTTGAGGCTAGCGGGGGGATCGAACACCGGGGAGCTGTTTTTT
TRBV21-1	-	-	TRBJ2-1	CASSAGGYNEQFF	TGTGCCAGCAGCGCAGGGGGATACAATGAGCAGTTCTTC
TRBV5-1	-	TRBD1	TRBJ1-1	CASSRTGDTEAFF	TGCGCCAGCAGCCGAACAGGGGACACTGAAGCTTTCTTT
TRBV7-8	-	-	TRBJ2-1	CASSPFKVSYNEQFF	TGTGCCAGCAGCCCCTTCAAGGTATCCTACAATGAGCAGTTCTTC
TRBV30	-	-	TRBJ2-5	CAWNIGTAKETQYF	TGTGCCTGGAACATCGGTACAGCGAAAGAGACCCAGTACTTC
TRBV5-4	-	TRBD2	TRBJ2-3	CASAPGGASTDTQYF	TGTGCCAGCGCCCCGGGGGGGGCTAGCACAGATACGCAGTATTTT
TRBV5-6	-	-	TRBJ1-1	CASSTDLTLNTEAFF	TGTGCCAGCAGCACAGACTTGACATTGAACACTGAAGCTTTCTTT
TRBV28	-	TRBD1	TRBJ2-7	CASSLDRVKDEQYF	TGTGCCAGCAGTCTGGACAGGGTAAAGGACGAGCAGTACTTC
TRBV5-4	-	-	TRBJ2-1	CASSFTANNEQFF	TGTGCCAGCAGCTTTACAGCGAACAATGAGCAGTTCTTC
TRBV5-4	-	TRBD2	TRBJ2-3	CASSLGAGAGTDTQYF	TGTGCCAGCAGCTTGGGGGCGGGAGCGGGCACAGATACGCAGTATTTT
TRBV29-1	-	-	TRBJ2-5	CSETDTPQETQYF	TGCAGCGAGACGGACACACCGCAAGAGACCCAGTACTTC
TRBV5-1	-	-	TRBJ2-3	CASSPWGDRGTDTQYF	TGCGCCAGCAGCCCATGGGGGGACCGCGGCACAGATACGCAGTATTTT
TRBV4-3	-	-	TRBJ2-3	CASSQDWGDTQYF	TGCGCCAGCAGCCAAGACTGGGGGGATACGCAGTATTTT
TRBV6-6	-	TRBD1	TRBJ2-7	CASSRWDSTYEQYF	TGTGCCAGCAGTCGTTGGGACAGCACCTACGAGCAGTACTTC
TRBV5-6	-	-	TRBJ2-2	CASSLQPGELFF	TGTGCCAGCAGCTTGCAACCCGGGGAGCTGTTTTTT
TRBV7-3	-	-	TRBJ2-5	CASSLSSGARETQYF	TGTGCCAGCAGCTTAAGCTCAGGGGCCCGGGAGACCCAGTACTTC
TRBV27	-	-	TRBJ1-1	CASSLLGRNAAEAFF	TGTGCCAGCAGTTTATTGGGCAGAAACGCTGCTGAAGCTTTCTTT
TRBV5-1	-	-	TRBJ2-7	CASSLGIGSGTFYEQYF	TGCGCCAGCAGCTTGGGTATTGGTTCGGGGACCTTCTACGAGCAGTACTTC
TRBV27	-	-	TRBJ2-2	CASSLSKVHANTGELFF	TGTGCCAGCAGTTTATCGAAAGTACACGCGAACACCGGGGAGCTGTTTTTT
TRBV2	-	-	TRBJ1-3	CATGGAGNTIYF	TGTGCCACTGGGGGTGCGGGAAACACCATATATTTT
TRBV28	-	TRBD1	TRBJ2-7	CASSPVGQGDHEQYF	TGTGCCAGCAGCCCGGTGGGACAGGGGGACCACGAGCAGTACTTC
TRBV2	-	-	TRBJ1-2	CASSEAPRGRGYGYTF	TGTGCCAGCAGTGAAGCCCCCAGGGGAAGAGGCTATGGCTACACCTTC
TRBV5-1	-	-	TRBJ2-3	CASEPGASTDTQYF	TGCGCCAGCGAACCCGGGGCCAGCACAGATACGCAGTATTTT
TRBV5-1	-	TRBD1	TRBJ2-2	CASSLGQGSGTGELFF	TGCGCCAGCAGCTTGGGACAGGGCTCGGGGACCGGGGAGCTGTTTTTT
TRBV18	-	-	TRBJ2-7	CASSPTDTYEQYF	TGTGCCAGCTCACCAACAGACACCTACGAGCAGTACTTC
TRBV5-1	-	-	TRBJ1-2	CASSATGTSKLNNYGYTF	TGCGCCAGCAGCGCCACCGGGACATCCAAACTGAATAACTATGGCTACACCTTC
TRBV7-9	-	TRBD2	TRBJ2-3	CASSPRAGELTDTQYF	TGTGCCAGCAGCCCCCGAGCGGGAGAGTTGACAGATACGCAGTATTTT
TRBV18	-	-	TRBJ1-2	CASSPIPRERVYGYTF	TGTGCCAGCTCACCAATTCCCAGGGAGCGGGTTTATGGCTACACCTTC
TRBV5-1	-	-	TRBJ2-3	CASSFGPTPDTQYF	TGCGCCAGCAGCTTCGGACCCACACCAGATACGCAGTATTTT
TRBV20-1	-	-	TRBJ1-4	CSASLGEKLFF	TGCAGTGCTAGTTTAGGCGAAAAACTGTTTTTT
TRBV5-1	-	TRBD1	TRBJ2-7	CASSLIGTGSYEQYF	TGCGCCAGCAGCTTGATCGGGACAGGCTCCTACGAGCAGTACTTC
TRBV28	-	-	TRBJ1-1	CASTEMNTEAFF	TGTGCCAGCACGGAGATGAACACTGAAGCTTTCTTT
TRBV19	-	-	TRBJ2-3	CASSRVTSTDTQYF	TGTGCCAGTAGTAGAGTAACAAGCACAGATACGCAGTATTTT
TRBV11-3	-	-	TRBJ2-2	CASSLVVGNTGELFF	TGTGCCAGCAGCTTAGTTGTGGGGAACACCGGGGAGCTGTTTTTT
TRBV7-9	-	-	TRBJ1-1	CASRRTVNTEAFF	TGTGCCAGCAGAAGGACAGTGAACACTGAAGCTTTCTTT
TRBV2	-	TRBD2	TRBJ2-3	CASTGDGRGTDTQYF	TGTGCCAGCACCGGGGACGGGAGGGGCACAGATACGCAGTATTTT
TRBV5-1	-	-	TRBJ1-1	CASSFSPTTGTEAFF	TGCGCCAGCAGCTTCAGCCCCACGACAGGCACTGAAGCTTTCTTT
TRBV7-9	-	-	TRBJ2-5	CASSSTVEETQYF	TGTGCCAGCAGCTCCACAGTCGAAGAGACCCAGTACTTC
TRBV5-1	-	TRBD2	TRBJ2-1	CASSLGLAGGPYNEQFF	TGCGCCAGCAGCTTGGGACTAGCGGGAGGGCCGTACAATGAGCAGTTCTTC
TRBV27	-	-	TRBJ2-1	CARCSGDEQFF	TGTGCCAGGTGTAGCGGCGATGAGCAGTTCTTC
TRBV5-5	once	TRBD1	TRBJ2-5	CASSLEGGAGLLETQYF	TGTGCCAGCAGCTTGGAAGGGGGCGCAGGATTGTTAGAGACCCAGTACTTC
TRBV14	-	-	TRBJ2-2	CASSQEGTLPGTGELFF	TGTGCCAGCAGCCAAGAGGGGACCCTCCCTGGGACCGGGGAGCTGTTTTTT
TRBV9	-	-	TRBJ1-1	CASSVVGPNEAFF	TGTGCCAGCAGCGTTGTGGGCCCGAATGAAGCTTTCTTT
TRBV5-1	-	-	TRBJ2-5	CASSLMETQYF	TGCGCCAGCAGCTTAATGGAGACCCAGTACTTC